There are a few counts of the clone carrying this TCR beta chain. The source material, RNA transcripts, was used to amplify TCR beta CDR3 regions. TCR CDR3 underwent first-round RT-PCR with the HTBI primer set. One entry per CDR3 protein results from TCRdb running MiXCR on the multiplex PCR reads. Found here are fewer than 500,000 distinct CDR3 sequences, less than 15% of them singletons; the top ten hold about 20%. This sample was taken from a study of T cells in Graves' hyperthyroidism and ophthalmopathy. There are 18 residues in the CDR3. V dropped 1 base and J dropped 1 base, with 20 bases sitting between them. Germline loops: CDR1 LNHDA, CDR2 SQIVND (reference sequence). Exclusion criteria comprised uncontrolled infection, other autoimmune disease, pregnancy or lactation. It was at first hyperthyroidism diagnosis, before any ophthalmopathy symptoms, that the blood sample was taken.

The source is a man aged 25-40 years with Graves' hyperthyroidism that later progressed to Graves' ophthalmopathy. The specimen was blood. The chain couples TRBV19 to TRBJ2-7, with D possibly TRBD1 on 6 matching bases. This CDR3 reads CASSIAYQQGPGSYEQYF. CDR3 in DNA: TGTGCCAGTAGTATAGCCTACCAACAGGGACCGGGGTCCTACGAGCAGTACTTC.